These 4 T cell receptor beta chains share one sample of origin, sequenced in a study of blood T cell repertoires in COVID-19. Sequencing used immunoSEQ multiplex PCR; TCRdb keeps in-frame clones, though not all of them. The sample yields some 190,000 clones, around 80% seen once. The source material was PBMCs or T cells enriched from blood (not recorded which). The receptors come from a man aged 30 to 45 with acute COVID-19.

This clone is a singleton in its sample. The rearrangement uses TRBV28 and TRBJ1-5; TRBD1 is a possible D gene (5 bases). The CDR3 is 13 residues long. Germline loops: CDR1 MDHEN, CDR2 SYDVKM. Deletions cut 6 bases from V and 6 bases from J, with 12 bases between. CDR3 DNA: TGTGCCAGCAGGCCGGGGGGGGTTCAGCCCCAGCATTTT. Encoded protein: CASRPGGVQPQHF.

This clone was counted once. This chain connects TRBV21-1 to TRBJ1-3; TRBD1 was called by the table and not checked on the DNA. TRBV21-1 is reported as a pseudogene. The CDR3 has 16 amino acids. CDR3 nucleotide sequence: TGTGCCAGCAGCAAAGGAGGGGACAGGGGGCCGAACACCATATATTTT. Translation: CASSKGGDRGPNTIYF.

The chain links TRBV15 to TRBJ1-1, with 7 nucleotides matching TRBD1. The length of the CDR3 is 16 residues. With 4 bases clipped from V and 3 bases from J, the junction kept 11 bases outside the gene matches. Germline values: CDR1 LNHNV, CDR2 YYDKDF (reference sequence). CDR3 in amino acids: CATSKSPTGLDTEAFF. The CDR3 nucleotides are TGTGCCACCAGCAAATCTCCGACAGGGTTGGACACTGAAGCTTTCTTT. Combining the CDR3 with reference TRBV15 and TRBJ1-1 gives the whole variable domain DAMVIQNPRYQVTQFGKPVTLSCSQTLNHNVMYWYQQKSSQAPKLLFHYYDKDFNNEADTPDNFQSRRPNTSFCFLDIRSPGLGDTAMYLCATSKSPTGLDTEAFFGQGTRLTVV.

The chain joins TRBV7-3 to TRBJ2-7, with 8 bases identical to TRBD1. Losses at the gene ends were 5 bases for V and 6 bases for J; bases not matched to a gene: 9. CDR3 size: 14 residues. The germline gives CDR1 SGHTA, CDR2 FQGTGA. The CDR3 here is CASSLGQGMSEQYF. The CDR3, as DNA: TGTGCCAGCAGCCTCGGACAGGGTATGAGCGAGCAGTACTTC. The full variable domain, its missing parts supplied by reference TRBV7-3 and TRBJ2-7, is GAGVSQTPSNKVTEKGKYVELRCDPISGHTALYWYRQSLGQGPEFLIYFQGTGAADDSGLPNDRFFAVRPEGSVSTLKIQRTERGDSAVYLCASSLGQGMSEQYFGPGTRLTVT.